A selection of T cell receptor beta chains follows, all from one sample in a study of brain T cells in children with intractable seizures. Sequencing used immunoSEQ multiplex PCR; TCRdb keeps in-frame clones, though not all of them. The repertoire includes approximately 330,000 clones, about 93% of them detected once, and 4.5% to 7% sits in the top ten. The sample consisted of peripheral blood, taken around 5 months after surgery. Receptors originate from a boy under two years old with tuberous sclerosis and intractable seizures. Both conserved end residues are part of each CDR3. A D gene is named only where the DNA matches it firmly. Not all rows give a size; the values are once, few, many and, for expanded clones, a class.

D	V	J	size	DNA	CDR3
.	TRBV5-4	TRBJ1-2	.	TGTGCCAGCAGCTTGCAGAATACTAACTATGGCTACACCTTC	CASSLQNTNYGYTF
TRBD1	TRBV5-1	TRBJ1-2	.	TGCGCCAGCAGCTTGGGAGGGGGCGATGGCTACACCTTC	CASSLGGGDGYTF
TRBD1	TRBV7-8	TRBJ1-1	.	TGTGCCAGCAGGGACAGGGGGTCCACTGAAGCTTTCTTT	CASRDRGSTEAFF
.	TRBV21-1	TRBJ2-1	once	TGTGCCAGCAGCAAAGGGACTAGCGGGAGATTAATACAGTTCTTC	CASSKGTSGRLIQFF
.	TRBV5-6	TRBJ1-1	.	TGTGCCACCCAGCTTCTTCCAGGCTTGAGAAACACTGAAGCTTTCTTT	CATQLLPGLRNTEAFF
.	TRBV29-1	TRBJ2-5	.	TGCAGCGTTGAGGGGGGGCACATGTACCAAGAGACCCAGTACTTC	CSVEGGHMYQETQYF
TRBD2	TRBV2	TRBJ2-5	.	TGTGCCAGCAGCGATAGCGGGGGGCGTCTTGAGACCCAGTACTTC	CASSDSGGRLETQYF
.	TRBV28	TRBJ2-3	.	TGTGCCAGCAGTTCCCCCCCAGTAGGCACAGATACGCAGTATTTT	CASSSPPVGTDTQYF
.	TRBV12-5	TRBJ2-7	few	TGTGCTAGTGGTGTCCCGTCCTACGAGCAGTACTTC	CASGVPSYEQYF
.	TRBV7-2	TRBJ2-7	.	TGTGCCAGCAGCTTAGCAGAGGCTGGCGAGCAGTACTTC	CASSLAEAGEQYF
TRBD1	TRBV2	TRBJ2-6	.	TGTGCCAGCAGGCGGGACAGGGGGTCTGGGGCCAACGTCCTGACTTTC	CASRRDRGSGANVLTF
.	TRBV2	TRBJ1-3	.	TGTGCCAGCAAACGGGGGGGGACCCTATCTGGAAACACCATATATTTT	CASKRGGTLSGNTIYF
TRBD2	TRBV20-1	TRBJ2-1	.	TGCAGTGCTAGTTGGAGGCTAGCGGGAGGCCCCAATGAGCAGTTCTTC	CSASWRLAGGPNEQFF